The 26 T cell receptor beta chains given below trace back to one sample, sequenced in a study of cytomegalovirus exposure and HLA in healthy donors. A multiplex PCR was run with 60 Vbeta primers and 13 Jbeta primers. The data were produced by immunoSEQ multiplex PCR, yet TCRdb's version contains in-frame clones alone and is incomplete. The sample gives roughly 170,000 clones, roughly 84% of which show up once; 1.2% is in the top ten. Sequencing was done on a sample of PBMCs. Source of these receptors: a girl aged 2 to 10 in good health and CMV-seropositive.

The CDR3 spells CATEQGAPPGYTF. CDR3 bases: TGTGCCACGGAACAGGGGGCGCCCCCTGGCTACACCTTC. The chain combines TRBV6-1 with TRBJ1-2; 9 bases are shared with TRBD1. The CDR3 totals 13 residues. From germline, CDR1 is MNHNS and CDR2 SASEGT. V lost 10 bases, J lost 7 bases, and 10 bases stayed unmatched.

The table lists this clone with a count of one. This rearrangement joins TRBV30 to TRBJ2-5; D might be TRBD1 (5 bases). Germline V lookup: CDR1 GTSNPN, CDR2 SVGIG (reference sequence). The CDR3 consists of 12 residues. V was pared by 0 bases and J by 3 bases, with 5 bases between. CDR3 sequence reads: CAWSVREETQYF. CDR3 DNA sequence: TGTGCCTGGAGTGTCAGGGAAGAGACCCAGTACTTC.

This sequence joins TRBV10-1 and TRBJ1-3, with D unresolved. Trimming left V 0 bases short and J 0 bases short, with 18 bases between. This CDR3 has 19 amino acids. From germline, CDR1 is WNHNN and CDR2 SYGVQD (reference sequence). The CDR3 region has the DNA TGCGCCAGCAGTGAGTCTCAAGTGGCTCAGACAAGCTCTGGAAACACCATATATTTT. Amino acids: CASSESQVAQTSSGNTIYF.

The rearrangement links TRBV9 to TRBJ2-5, with D unresolved. CDR3 length: 13 amino acids. Trimming took 3 bases from V and 1 from J, leaving 7 bases between them. Germline assignment: CDR1 SGDLS and CDR2 YYNGEE. For the CDR3, the DNA is TGTGCCAGCAGCGCAGGTCCCCAAGAGACCCAGTACTTC. Its translation: CASSAGPQETQYF. The full variable domain, with the rest looked up from reference TRBV9 and TRBJ2-5, is DSGVTQTPKHLITATGQRVTLRCSPRSGDLSVYWYQQSLDQGLQFLIQYYNGEERAKGNILERFSAQQFPDLHSELNLSSLELGDSALYFCASSAGPQETQYFGPGTRLLVL.

This chain joins TRBV6-1 and TRBJ2-7; 7 positions agree with TRBD2. The germline V gene has CDR1 MNHNS and CDR2 SASEGT. CDR3 length equals 15 residues. The J segment lost 3 bases and the V segment lost 3 bases, leaving 8 bases of the junction unmatched. The CDR3 region is CASSDAGGSGYEQYF. CDR3 DNA sequence: TGTGCCAGCAGTGATGCCGGGGGGTCTGGCTACGAGCAGTACTTC.

The chain recombines TRBV28 with TRBJ1-2, with D uncertain. Germline lookup yields CDR1 MDHEN and CDR2 SYDVKM. This CDR3 contains 13 residues. V was trimmed by 3 bases and J by 4 bases, leaving 9 bases between them. The CDR3 DNA reads as TGTGCCAGCAGTTTTACTGGTTCCTATGGCTACACCTTC. Residues: CASSFTGSYGYTF.

This chain joins TRBV27 and TRBJ2-7; D call uncertain. Germline V gene lookup returns CDR1 MNHEY and CDR2 SMNVEV (reference sequence). The CDR3 totals 15 residues. V lost 5 bases to trimming and J lost 2 bases, with 16 bases between them. In DNA form, the CDR3 reads TGTGCCAGCAGTCCATCAGGTGGTCCGGCCTACGAGCAGTACTTC. Its translation is CASSPSGGPAYEQYF.

This clone was seen a few times. This chain joins TRBV5-4 and TRBJ1-4; 9 nucleotides agree with TRBD1. Per germline, CDR1 SGHNT and CDR2 YYREEE (reference sequence). The CDR3 runs 15 residues. The trim removed 4 bases at V and 5 bases at J, leaving 6 bases unmatched. CDR3 nucleotide sequence: TGTGCCAGCAGCAGAGGACAGGGGATCAATGAAAAACTGTTTTTT. Amino acids: CASSRGQGINEKLFF.

This chain uses TRBV15 with TRBJ2-7; the match to TRBD2 covers 7 bases. The V segment lost 3 bases and the J segment 2 bases; nucleotides outside the gene matches: 10. Per the germline V gene, CDR1 is LNHNV and CDR2 is YYDKDF (reference sequence). This CDR3 contains 16 residues. CDR3 nucleotides: TGTGCCACCAGCAGCCCGGCCGGGGGGAAACCCTACGAGCAGTACTTC. Its protein is CATSSPAGGKPYEQYF. The full variable domain, completed using reference TRBV15 and TRBJ2-7, is DAMVIQNPRYQVTQFGKPVTLSCSQTLNHNVMYWYQQKSSQAPKLLFHYYDKDFNNEADTPDNFQSRRPNTSFCFLDIRSPGLGDTAMYLCATSSPAGGKPYEQYFGPGTRLTVT.

The sample holds one count of this clone. The gene calls are TRBV28 and TRBJ2-1; D ambiguous. This CDR3 is 14 amino acids long. Deletions cut 4 bases from V and 8 bases from J, with 15 bases between. Germline V gives CDR1 MDHEN, CDR2 SYDVKM. CDR3 amino acids: CASSYAEVFYEQFF. CDR3 coding DNA: TGTGCCAGCAGTTATGCAGAGGTTTTCTATGAGCAGTTCTTC.

This clone has only a few counts. The chain's CDR3 is CASSLGGMDGYTF. The CDR3 coding sequence is TGCGCCAGCAGCTTGGGCGGGATGGATGGCTACACCTTC. The V gene is TRBV5-1, the J gene TRBJ1-2, with unresolved D. There are 13 residues in the CDR3. Germline lookup yields CDR1 SGHRS and CDR2 YFSETQ. Trimming pared 0 bases from V and 6 bases from J, leaving 9 bases between.

This chain links TRBV11-3 with TRBJ2-1; TRBD2 might be the D (5 bases). Germline V gene lookup returns CDR1 SGHNT and CDR2 YENEEA. V was clipped by 5 bases and J by 1 base, with 18 bases between them. This CDR3 contains 17 residues. CDR3 sequence reads: CASSPSPLFGSYNEQFF. For the CDR3, the DNA is TGTGCCAGCAGCCCTAGCCCCCTATTTGGGTCCTACAATGAGCAGTTCTTC.

The chain has TRBV5-6 and TRBJ2-7; 8 bases line up with TRBD2. This CDR3 contains 14 residues. Trimming removed 3 bases from V and 2 bases from J; junction bases left unmatched: 4. The germline V gene encodes CDR1 SGHDT and CDR2 YYEEEE. CDR3 coding DNA: TGTGCCAGCAGCTCGGGACTAGGAACCTACGAGCAGTACTTC. As protein: CASSSGLGTYEQYF.

This clone was seen once. This chain links TRBV7-3 with TRBJ2-5; 9 nucleotides match TRBD2. The V gene's germline CDR1 is SGHTA and CDR2 FQGTGA. V dropped 1 base and J dropped 2; count of bases not matched to a gene: 8. This CDR3 has 17 amino acids. The CDR3 sequence is CASSLRGSGSGQETQYF. CDR3 DNA sequence: TGTGCCAGCAGCTTAAGGGGTAGCGGGAGTGGACAAGAGACCCAGTACTTC.

CDR3 sequence (DNA): TGTGCCAGCAGCAGACCGGGACAGGGGGTATCGTATGGCTACACCTTC. This encodes CASSRPGQGVSYGYTF. This chain uses TRBV5-4 with TRBJ1-2, with 11 bases fitting TRBD1. There are 16 residues in the CDR3. Trimming removed 4 bases from V and 5 bases from J; junction bases left unmatched: 10. Germline CDR1 is SGHNT and CDR2 is YYREEE (reference sequence).

This clone was recorded once. In DNA form, the CDR3 reads TGTGCCAGCAGCTTAGGGGAAAGCGGGCTGGTTGCCTACGAGCAGTACTTC. Protein: CASSLGESGLVAYEQYF. The V call is TRBV7-2, the J call TRBJ2-7, with a possible D match to TRBD2 (6 bases). Deletions cut 1 base from V and 2 bases from J, with 18 bases between. There are 17 residues in the CDR3. The V gene's germline CDR1 is SGHTA and CDR2 FQGNSA.

The chain uses TRBV4-2 and TRBJ1-3; the match to TRBD1 covers 7 bases. This CDR3 region has 16 residues. Germline-derived CDR1 and CDR2 are LGHNA and YNFKEQ. Losses at the gene ends were 0 bases for V and 4 bases for J; bases not matched to a gene: 6. The CDR3 spells CASSQDNRGSGNTIYF. The DNA of the CDR3 is TGTGCCAGCAGCCAAGATAACAGGGGCTCGGGAAACACCATATATTTT.

The J gene is TRBJ2-7, the V gene TRBV27; 10 nucleotides agree with TRBD2. The CDR3 sequence is 16 residues long. The germline V gene encodes CDR1 MNHEY and CDR2 SMNVEV (reference sequence). V lost 6 bases to trimming and J lost 3 bases; unmatched junction nucleotides: 11. The CDR3 loop is CASRPLAAGGLYEQYF. The CDR3 nucleotides are TGTGCCAGCAGACCCCTGGCAGCGGGGGGGCTCTACGAGCAGTACTTC.

The chain links TRBV9 to TRBJ2-1, with a tentative D call TRBD2 (6 bases). V was shortened by 0 bases and J by 1 base, with 14 bases between the two germline ends. Germline values: CDR1 SGDLS, CDR2 YYNGEE. This CDR3 has 17 amino acids. The CDR3 DNA reads TGTGCCAGCAGCGTAGAACTAGCTATAACGTCCTACAATGAGCAGTTCTTC. This gives the protein CASSVELAITSYNEQFF.

This rearrangement joins TRBV5-1 to TRBJ2-3; 13 bases line up with TRBD2. In germline, CDR1 is SGHRS, CDR2 YFSETQ. J gave up 3 bases and V 4 bases, and 8 bases lay outside the gene matches. CDR3 length: 17 amino acids. The CDR3 DNA reads TGCGCCAGCAGCCTGGGACTAGCGGGGTCCAGGACAGATACGCAGTATTTT. Its protein is CASSLGLAGSRTDTQYF.

This sequence joins TRBV19 and TRBJ1-2; a weak D match, TRBD1 (6 bases). Trimming removed 5 bases at V and 8 bases at J, with 15 bases between. This CDR3 comprises 13 residues. Germline V gene sequence: CDR1 LNHDA, CDR2 SQIVND (reference sequence). The CDR3, as DNA: TGTGCCAGTAGTTCCAGGGGAGCCTACGGCTACACCTTC. Protein sequence: CASSSRGAYGYTF.

The rearrangement joins TRBV15 to TRBJ2-7; the match to TRBD1 covers 8 bases. Germline lookup yields CDR1 LNHNV and CDR2 YYDKDF (reference sequence). The CDR3 contains 15 residues. Unmatched junction bases numbered 4, after V lost 0 bases and J lost 3 bases. CDR3 loop: CATSREGDRSYEQYF. CDR3 DNA: TGTGCCACCAGCAGAGAAGGGGACAGGAGCTACGAGCAGTACTTC.

The chain links TRBV4-1 to TRBJ1-4, with 9 bases lining up with TRBD1. V lost 3 bases, J lost 0 bases, and 8 bases stayed unmatched. Germline V lookup: CDR1 MGHRA, CDR2 YSYEKL. The CDR3 consists of 18 residues. DNA of the CDR3: TGCGCCAGCAGCCATGGGACAGGGCAGCGTTCAACTAATGAAAAACTGTTTTTT. As protein: CASSHGTGQRSTNEKLFF.

CDR3 sequence: CASSFIVDSNIQYF. The CDR3 nucleotides are TGTGCCAGCAGTTTTATCGTGGACTCAAACATTCAGTACTTC. The chain combines TRBV28 with TRBJ2-4; D possibly corresponds to TRBD2 (5 bases). With 3 bases removed from V and 6 bases from J, the gap between germline ends came to 12 bases. This CDR3 is built from 14 residues. Per germline, CDR1 MDHEN and CDR2 SYDVKM.

This clone was counted once. The chain joins TRBV2 to TRBJ2-3; tentative D call: TRBD1 (5 bases). The CDR3 covers 11 residues. Germline V gene data show CDR1 as SNHLY and CDR2 as FYNNEI. V lost 6 bases and J 6 bases, leaving 7 bases between the germline ends. The CDR3, as DNA: TGTGCCAGCAGGGGGCCCGATACGCAGTATTTT. As protein: CASRGPDTQYF.

The chain joins TRBV6-5 to TRBJ2-7; possible D gene TRBD2, 6 bases. V lost 5 bases and J lost 2, with 13 bases in between. The CDR3 consists of 14 residues. Germline CDR1 MNHEY, CDR2 SVGAGI. The CDR3 is CASSRGLGTYEQYF. The CDR3 DNA reads as TGTGCCAGCAGTCGGGGACTGGGGACCTACGAGCAGTACTTC.